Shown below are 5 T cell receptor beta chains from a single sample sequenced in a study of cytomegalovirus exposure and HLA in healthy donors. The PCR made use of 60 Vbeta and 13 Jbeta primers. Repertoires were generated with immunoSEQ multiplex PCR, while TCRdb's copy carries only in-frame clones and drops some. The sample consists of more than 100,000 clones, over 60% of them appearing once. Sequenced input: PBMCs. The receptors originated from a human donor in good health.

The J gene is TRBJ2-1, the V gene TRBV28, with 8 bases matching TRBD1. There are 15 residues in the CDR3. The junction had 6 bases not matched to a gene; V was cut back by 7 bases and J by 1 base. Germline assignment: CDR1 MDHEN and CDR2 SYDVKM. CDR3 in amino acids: CASTPGGSSYNEQFF. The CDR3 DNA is TGTGCCAGCACCCCAGGGGGCAGTTCCTACAATGAGCAGTTCTTC.

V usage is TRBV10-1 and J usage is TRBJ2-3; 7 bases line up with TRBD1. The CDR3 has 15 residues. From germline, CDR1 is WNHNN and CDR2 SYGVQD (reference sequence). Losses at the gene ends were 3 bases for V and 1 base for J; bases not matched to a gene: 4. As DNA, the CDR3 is TGCGCCAGCAGTGACAGACAGGGAGGCACAGATACGCAGTATTTT. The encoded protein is CASSDRQGGTDTQYF.

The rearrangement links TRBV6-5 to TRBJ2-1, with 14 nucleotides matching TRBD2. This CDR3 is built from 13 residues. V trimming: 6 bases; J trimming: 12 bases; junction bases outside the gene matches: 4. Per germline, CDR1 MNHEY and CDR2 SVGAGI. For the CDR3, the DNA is TGTGCCAGCAGCCTCGGACTAGCGGGAGGGCAGTTCTTC. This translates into CASSLGLAGGQFF.

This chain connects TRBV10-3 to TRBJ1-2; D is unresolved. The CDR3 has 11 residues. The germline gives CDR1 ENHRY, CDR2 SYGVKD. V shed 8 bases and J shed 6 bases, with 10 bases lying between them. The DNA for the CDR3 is TGTGCCATCTCCCCAGGAAATGGCTACACCTTC. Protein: CAISPGNGYTF.

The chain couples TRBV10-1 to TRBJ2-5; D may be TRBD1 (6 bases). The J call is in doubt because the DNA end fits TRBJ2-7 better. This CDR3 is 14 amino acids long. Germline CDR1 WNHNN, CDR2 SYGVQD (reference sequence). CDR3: CASSEGGQRYEQYF. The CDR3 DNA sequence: TGCGCCAGCAGTGAGGGGGGCCAACGATACGAGCAGTACTTC.